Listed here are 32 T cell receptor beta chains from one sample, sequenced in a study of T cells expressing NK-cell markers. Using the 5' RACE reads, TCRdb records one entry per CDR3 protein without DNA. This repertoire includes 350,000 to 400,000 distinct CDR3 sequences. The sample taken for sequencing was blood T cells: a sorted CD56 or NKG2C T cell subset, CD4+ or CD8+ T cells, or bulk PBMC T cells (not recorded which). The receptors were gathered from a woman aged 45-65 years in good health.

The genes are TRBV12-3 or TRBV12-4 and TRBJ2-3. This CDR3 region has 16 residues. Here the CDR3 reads CASRPDEGGGTDTQYF.

The CDR3 region is CASSVGGPSLFYTQYF. The V and J genes are TRBV5-6 and TRBJ2-3; TCRdb designates TRBD2, a call that cannot be tested without DNA. The V gene's germline CDR1 is SGHDT and CDR2 YYEEEE. The CDR3 has 16 residues.

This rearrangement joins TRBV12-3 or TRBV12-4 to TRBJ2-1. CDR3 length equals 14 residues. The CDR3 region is CASSFSGFDTVQFF.

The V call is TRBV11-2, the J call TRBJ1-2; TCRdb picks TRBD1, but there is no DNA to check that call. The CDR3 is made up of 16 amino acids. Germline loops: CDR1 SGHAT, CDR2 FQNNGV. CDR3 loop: CASSLQAGARLYGYTF.

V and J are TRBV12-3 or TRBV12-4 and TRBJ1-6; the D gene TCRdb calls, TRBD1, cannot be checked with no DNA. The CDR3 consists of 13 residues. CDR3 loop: CASSETGPSPLHF.

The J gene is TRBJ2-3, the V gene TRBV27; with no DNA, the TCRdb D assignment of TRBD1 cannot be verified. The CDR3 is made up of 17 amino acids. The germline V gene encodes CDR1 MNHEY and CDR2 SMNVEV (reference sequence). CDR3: CASSHLTGGGHTDTQYF.

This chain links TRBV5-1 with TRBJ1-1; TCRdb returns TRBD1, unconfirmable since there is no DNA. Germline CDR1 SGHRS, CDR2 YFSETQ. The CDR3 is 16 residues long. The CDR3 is CASSQAGTGTRTEAFF.

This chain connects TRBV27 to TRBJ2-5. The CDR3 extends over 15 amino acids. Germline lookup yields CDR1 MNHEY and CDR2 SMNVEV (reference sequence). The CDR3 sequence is CASSLSIHALETQYF.

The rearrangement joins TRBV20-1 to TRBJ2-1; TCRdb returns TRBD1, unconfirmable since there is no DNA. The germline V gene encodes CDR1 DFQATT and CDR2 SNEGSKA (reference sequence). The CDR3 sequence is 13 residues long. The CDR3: CSARGEGVNEQFF.

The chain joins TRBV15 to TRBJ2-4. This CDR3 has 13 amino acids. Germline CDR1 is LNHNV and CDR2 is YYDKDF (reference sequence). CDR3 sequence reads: CATHLAQINIQYF.

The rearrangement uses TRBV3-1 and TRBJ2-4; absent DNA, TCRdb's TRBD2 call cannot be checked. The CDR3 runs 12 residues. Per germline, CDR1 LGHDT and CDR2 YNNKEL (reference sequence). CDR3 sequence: CASSQGPRRPDF.

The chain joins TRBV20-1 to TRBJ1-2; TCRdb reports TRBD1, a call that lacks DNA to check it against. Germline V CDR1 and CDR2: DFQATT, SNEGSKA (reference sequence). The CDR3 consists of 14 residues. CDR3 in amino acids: CSARGVDRSDGYTF.

This chain's CDR3 is CASSLRTVPYETGELFF. The V and J genes are TRBV7-8 and TRBJ2-2; checking the TCRdb D call of TRBD1 is not possible without DNA. The CDR3 contains 17 residues. Germline CDR1 SGHVS, CDR2 FQNEAQ.

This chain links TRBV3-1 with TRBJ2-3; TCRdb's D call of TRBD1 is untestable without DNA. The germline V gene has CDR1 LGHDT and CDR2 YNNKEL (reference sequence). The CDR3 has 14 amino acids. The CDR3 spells CASKLGRDTDTQYF.

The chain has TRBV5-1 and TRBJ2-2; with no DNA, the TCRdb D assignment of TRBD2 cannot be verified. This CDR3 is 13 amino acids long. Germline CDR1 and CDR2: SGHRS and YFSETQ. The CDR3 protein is CASSTGLDGELFF.

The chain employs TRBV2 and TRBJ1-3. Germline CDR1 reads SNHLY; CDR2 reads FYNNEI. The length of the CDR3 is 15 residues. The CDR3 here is CASSEAPGPGNTIYF.

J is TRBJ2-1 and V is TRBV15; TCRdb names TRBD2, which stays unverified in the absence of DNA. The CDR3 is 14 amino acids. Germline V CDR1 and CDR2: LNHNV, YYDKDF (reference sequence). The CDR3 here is CATQGLAGYNEQFF. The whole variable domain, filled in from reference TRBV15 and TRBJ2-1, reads DAMVIQNPRYQVTQFGKPVTLSCSQTLNHNVMYWYQQKSSQAPKLLFHYYDKDFNNEADTPDNFQSRRPNTSFCFLDIRSPGLGDTAMYLCATQGLAGYNEQFFGPGTRLTVL.

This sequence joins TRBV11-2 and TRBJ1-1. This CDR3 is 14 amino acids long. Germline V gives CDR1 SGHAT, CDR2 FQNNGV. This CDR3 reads CASSLEAGFPEAFF.

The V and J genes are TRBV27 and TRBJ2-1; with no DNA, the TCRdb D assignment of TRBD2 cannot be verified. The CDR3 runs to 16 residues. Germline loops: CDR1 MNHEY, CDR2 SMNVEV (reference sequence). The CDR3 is CASSFLAGAQYNEQFF.

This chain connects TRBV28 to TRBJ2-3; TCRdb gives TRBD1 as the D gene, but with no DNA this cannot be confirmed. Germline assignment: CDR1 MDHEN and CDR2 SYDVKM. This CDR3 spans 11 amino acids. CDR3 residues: CASEGSDTQYF.

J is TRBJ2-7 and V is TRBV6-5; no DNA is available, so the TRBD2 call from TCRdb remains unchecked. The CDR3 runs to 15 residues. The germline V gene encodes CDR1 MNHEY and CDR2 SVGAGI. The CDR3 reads CASSYSPEVGYEQYF.

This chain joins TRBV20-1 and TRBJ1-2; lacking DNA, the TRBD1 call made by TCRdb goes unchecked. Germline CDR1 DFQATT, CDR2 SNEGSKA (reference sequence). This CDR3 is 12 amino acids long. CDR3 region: CSGGTPIDGYTF.

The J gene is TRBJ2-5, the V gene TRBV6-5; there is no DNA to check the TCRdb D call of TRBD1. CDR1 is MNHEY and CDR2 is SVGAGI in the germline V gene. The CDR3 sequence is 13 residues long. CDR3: CATLGWTGAAQYF.

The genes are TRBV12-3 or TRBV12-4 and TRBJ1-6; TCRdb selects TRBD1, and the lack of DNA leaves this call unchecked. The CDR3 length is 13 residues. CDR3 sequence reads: CASFLGGNSPLHF.

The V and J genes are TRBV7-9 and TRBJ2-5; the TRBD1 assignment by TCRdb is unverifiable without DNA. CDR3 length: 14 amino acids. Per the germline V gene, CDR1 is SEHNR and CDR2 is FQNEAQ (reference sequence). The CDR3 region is CASSSRTGVLAQYF.

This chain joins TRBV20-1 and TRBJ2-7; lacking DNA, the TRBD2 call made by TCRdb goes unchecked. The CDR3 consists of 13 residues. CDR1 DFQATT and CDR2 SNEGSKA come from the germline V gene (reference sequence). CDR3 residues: CSADGLAGNEQYF.

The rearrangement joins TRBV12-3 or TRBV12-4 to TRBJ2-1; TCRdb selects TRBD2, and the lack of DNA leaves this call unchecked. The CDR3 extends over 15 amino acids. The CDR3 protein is CASSRTSGRAYEQFF.

CDR3 amino acids: CASSLVPGGGYNEQFF. The V call is TRBV7-9, the J call TRBJ2-1; TCRdb names TRBD1, which stays unverified in the absence of DNA. The CDR3 runs to 16 residues. Germline V gene data show CDR1 as SEHNR and CDR2 as FQNEAQ (reference sequence).

The chain's CDR3 is CASSLVVYGNTIYF. This sequence joins TRBV7-2 and TRBJ1-3. Germline V lookup: CDR1 SGHTA, CDR2 FQGNSA. The CDR3 is 14 amino acids. The whole variable domain, remainder taken from reference TRBV7-2 and TRBJ1-3, is GAGVSQSPSNKVTEKGKDVELRCDPISGHTALYWYRQSLGQGLEFLIYFQGNSAPDKSGLPSDRFSAERTGGSVSTLTIQRTQQEDSAVYLCASSLVVYGNTIYFGEGSWLTVV.

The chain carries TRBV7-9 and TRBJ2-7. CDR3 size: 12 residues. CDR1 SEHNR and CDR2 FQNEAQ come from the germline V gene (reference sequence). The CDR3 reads CASSLGSGEQYF.

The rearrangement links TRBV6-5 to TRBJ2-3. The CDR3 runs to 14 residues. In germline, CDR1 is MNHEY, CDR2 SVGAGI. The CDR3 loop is CASSYSTLTDTQYF.

The chain's CDR3 is CASSIDGFRGNEQFF. This chain joins TRBV19 and TRBJ2-1; lacking DNA, the TRBD2 call made by TCRdb goes unchecked. The CDR3 has 15 amino acids. From germline, CDR1 is LNHDA and CDR2 SQIVND (reference sequence). Complete variable domain (other parts from reference TRBV19 and TRBJ2-1): DGGITQSPKYLFRKEGQNVTLSCEQNLNHDAMYWYRQDPGQGLRLIYYSQIVNDFQKGDIAEGYSVSREKKESFPLTVTSAQKNPTAFYLCASSIDGFRGNEQFFGPGTRLTVL.